This TCR beta chain was documented in a study of shared clonotypes between healthy human individuals. Findings and caveats of the study: The sole specimen, blood, was sampled, and tissue repertoires likely differ. Among four donors, approximately 5% of naive CD4 clonotypes were found in common.

This CDR3 is built from 14 residues. Germline values: CDR1 MNHNS, CDR2 SASEGT. V lost 1 base to trimming and J lost 5 bases; unmatched junction nucleotides: 4. Note on this clone: Its specificity is not known.

Profiled with immunoSEQ multiplex PCR; TCRdb holds only in-frame clones, not every one. The table shows over a million clones, with 96% occurring only once. This chain links TRBV6-1 with TRBJ2-5; TRBD1 matches 7 bases. The sample taken for sequencing was naive CD4+ T cells sorted from blood. Noted subset: CD45RA+ positively selected. This TCR was recovered from a young man in good health. The CDR3 loop reads CASSEDRGFETQYF. The CDR3 bases are TGTGCCAGCAGTGAAGACAGGGGCTTTGAGACCCAGTACTTC.